This T cell receptor (beta chain) emerged from a study of CD8+CD57+ T cells in acquired aplastic anemia. Germline values: CDR1 LNHDA, CDR2 SQIVND (reference sequence). The V and J ends lost 0 bases and 2 bases respectively, with 14 bases between them. This CDR3 contains 17 residues. According to the study, genomic DNA was the template for TCR beta VDJ and CDR3 profiling. MiXCR was run by TCRdb on the reads, yielding one entry per CDR3 protein. The data contain approximately 190,000 distinct CDR3 sequences, less than 60% of them singletons. It was patients with CD8+CD57+ cell expansion by flow cytometry who were chosen for sequencing.

This rearrangement joins TRBV19 to TRBJ2-4; no reliable D call. The sample comprised sorted CD4+, CD8+, or CD8+CD57+ T cells (not recorded which) from PBMCs. This sequence was found in a human donor with aplastic anemia. This CDR3 is CASSIDRVPWPKNIQYF. The DNA for the CDR3 is TGTGCCAGTAGTATAGATCGGGTGCCCTGGCCCAAAAACATTCAGTACTTC. The entire variable domain, with the rest obtained from reference TRBV19 and TRBJ2-4, is as follows: DGGITQSPKYLFRKEGQNVTLSCEQNLNHDAMYWYRQDPGQGLRLIYYSQIVNDFQKGDIAEGYSVSREKKESFPLTVTSAQKNPTAFYLCASSIDRVPWPKNIQYFGAGTRLSVL.